This TCR beta chain derives from a study of cytomegalovirus exposure and HLA in healthy donors. Looking at the study overall: The Caucasian-associated ancestry cluster contained around four fifths of the approximately 390 genotyped donors.

V shed 4 bases and J shed 0 bases, with 9 bases lying between them. CDR1 is LNHDA and CDR2 is SQIVND in the germline V gene (reference sequence). This CDR3 has 14 residues. 13 Jbeta primers and 60 Vbeta primers were used for the PCR. Assay: immunoSEQ multiplex PCR; the TCRdb copy retains only in-frame clones and omits some. The sample yields under 200,000 clones, 84% seen once. Regarding the study as a whole: The study recorded more than 150 TCR beta chains that were cytomegalovirus-associated. Specificity of three CMV-associated chains for CMV antigens was verified in vitro.

As to this clone: Its specificity is not known.

Sequencing input: PBMCs. This chain connects TRBV19 to TRBJ1-1; no clear D. This receptor was obtained from a man under 40 in good health and CMV-seronegative. DNA of the CDR3: TGTGCCAGTAGTAAGACGGAGCTGAACACTGAAGCTTTCTTT. Protein sequence: CASSKTELNTEAFF.